This T cell receptor beta chain is drawn from a study of blood T cell repertoires in COVID-19. Study-wide context: Acute and convalescent COVID-19 samples came from the United States, Italy and Spain. PBMCs, B-cell-depleted T cells, or T cells provided the cDNA or gDNA that made up the material.

This table comes from immunoSEQ multiplex PCR, and its TCRdb copy is limited to in-frame clones, with some not included. The sample lists roughly 220,000 clones; about 90% were seen once. Germline V gene lookup returns CDR1 MNHNY and CDR2 SVGAGI (reference sequence). The CDR3 is 14 residues long. The V segment lost 4 bases and the J segment 0 bases; nucleotides outside the gene matches: 0. This clone was detected only once. The study drew participants aged about 18 to 89 years from 20 to 30 US areas. The material sequenced was PBMCs or T cells enriched from blood (not recorded which). This sequence joins TRBV6-6 and TRBJ2-3; 8 positions match TRBD1. This clonotype was sampled from a woman aged 50 to 60 with acute COVID-19. The CDR3 loop is CASSWTGSTDTQYF. In DNA form, the CDR3 reads TGTGCCAGCAGTTGGACAGGGAGCACAGATACGCAGTATTTT.